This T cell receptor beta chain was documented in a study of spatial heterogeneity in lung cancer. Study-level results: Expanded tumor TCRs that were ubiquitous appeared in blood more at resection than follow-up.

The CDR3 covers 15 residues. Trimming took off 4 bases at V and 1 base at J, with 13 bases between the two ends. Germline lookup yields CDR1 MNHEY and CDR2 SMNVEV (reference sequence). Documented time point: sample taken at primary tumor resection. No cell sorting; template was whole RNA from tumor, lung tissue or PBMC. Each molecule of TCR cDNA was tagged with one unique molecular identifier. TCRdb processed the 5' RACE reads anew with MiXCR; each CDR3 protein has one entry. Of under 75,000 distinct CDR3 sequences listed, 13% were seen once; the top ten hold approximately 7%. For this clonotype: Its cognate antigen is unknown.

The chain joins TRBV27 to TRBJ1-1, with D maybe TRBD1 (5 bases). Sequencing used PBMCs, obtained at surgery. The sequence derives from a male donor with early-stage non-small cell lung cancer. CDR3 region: CASSYNSGANTEAFF. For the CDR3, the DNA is TGTGCCAGCAGTTATAACAGCGGGGCGAACACTGAAGCTTTCTTT.